This T cell receptor beta chain is drawn from a study of CXCR3-negative and CXCR3-positive naive CD8 T cells. Preparation of TRB cDNA libraries relied on 5' RACE carrying UMI labels. TCRdb re-called the 5' RACE reads and catalogs CDR3 proteins one per entry, DNA excluded. The sample is made up of 69,000 or so distinct CDR3 sequences, and the top ten hold about 1.5% of it. Germline loops: CDR1 MNHNY, CDR2 SVGAGI (reference sequence). This CDR3 has 14 residues. The V call is TRBV6-6, the J call TRBJ2-5; there is no DNA to check the TCRdb D call of TRBD1. This sequence was found in a human donor in good health. Some clones in this sample may be carry-over from other donors' samples. Sequenced material: naive CXCR3- CD8+ T cells from blood. Specified subset: CD45RO-CCR7+CD27+CD95- naive CD8+ T cells lacking CXCR3 (TNR3-). CDR3 sequence: CASSYATGVETQYF.